What follows are 6 T cell receptor beta chains derived from one specimen sequenced in a study of OX40 agonist ivuxolimab in advanced cancers. The protocol was immunoSEQ multiplex PCR, while the TCRdb copy is restricted to in-frame clones and leaves out a portion. The sample lists roughly 120,000 clones, 80% to 95% occurring once. Sequencing used CD4+ or CD8+ T cells sorted from blood, obtained in a trial of the OX40 agonist ivuxolimab. The receptors were gathered from an adult with an advanced solid tumor such as melanoma, head and neck, liver or kidney cancer.

The chain carries TRBV2 and TRBJ2-1; 7 bases match TRBD1. Per germline, CDR1 SNHLY and CDR2 FYNNEI. This CDR3 spans 11 amino acids. J gave up 9 bases and V 9 bases, and 5 bases lay outside the gene matches. The CDR3 reads CASPGQTEQFF. Written as DNA, the CDR3 is TGTGCCAGTCCGGGACAGACTGAGCAGTTCTTC.

The chain links TRBV7-6 to TRBJ1-6, with D maybe TRBD1 (6 bases). The CDR3 is 15 residues long. CDR1 is SGHVS, CDR2 FNYEAQ, per germline. The germline V and J ends were trimmed by 0 bases and 9 bases, with 12 bases remaining between them. DNA of the CDR3: TGTGCCAGCAGCTTAGCGCGGCAGGGGATTTCACCCCTCCACTTT. Its protein is CASSLARQGISPLHF.

This chain links TRBV28 with TRBJ2-7; D is unclear. The CDR3 spans 13 residues. Germline values: CDR1 MDHEN, CDR2 SYDVKM. The V end lost 3 bases, the J end lost 2 bases, and 8 bases lay between the germline ends. DNA of the CDR3: TGTGCCAGCAGTTTGGTGGTTCCCTACGAGCAGTACTTC. It is translated as CASSLVVPYEQYF.

V is TRBV9 and J is TRBJ2-1, with TRBD2 identical over 8 bases. Losses at the gene ends were 2 bases for V and 6 bases for J; bases not matched to a gene: 4. Germline loops: CDR1 SGDLS, CDR2 YYNGEE. This CDR3 comprises 14 residues. DNA of the CDR3: TGTGCCAGCAGCGTCTGGACTAGCACCAATGAGCAGTTCTTC. Translated, it gives CASSVWTSTNEQFF.

The genes are TRBV27 and TRBJ1-4; D ambiguous. CDR3 length: 14 residues. Trimming pared 3 bases from V and 0 bases from J, leaving 5 bases between. Germline V gene lookup returns CDR1 MNHEY and CDR2 SMNVEV (reference sequence). The CDR3 reads CASSFTATNEKLFF. The CDR3 nucleotides are TGTGCCAGCAGTTTTACTGCAACTAATGAAAAACTGTTTTTT.

This clone was seen at least ten times. The gene calls are TRBV4-2 and TRBJ2-7; D is possibly TRBD1 (6 bases). V dropped 4 bases and J dropped 5 bases, with 12 bases sitting between them. Looked up from germline, CDR1 is LGHNA and CDR2 is YNFKEQ. The CDR3 covers 13 residues. CDR3 DNA: TGTGCCAGCAGCCTATATACAGGGAACGAGCAGTACTTC. Translation: CASSLYTGNEQYF.